This record concerns one T cell receptor beta chain sequence. With 3 bases clipped from V and 7 bases from J, the junction kept 4 bases outside the gene matches. In germline, CDR1 is SGHDT, CDR2 YYEEEE. The length of the CDR3 is 13 residues. The sample originates from a study of T cells after yellow fever vaccination. One entry per CDR3 protein, called by TCRdb with MiXCR from the 5' RACE reads. This table has under 150,000 distinct CDR3 sequences, around 7.7% appearing once. The receptor was derived from a man aged 25-40 years who received the YFV17D yellow fever vaccine. The specimen comprised CD4+ T cells sorted from PBMCs, sampled 5 days after the yellow fever booster vaccination. This chain uses TRBV5-6 with TRBJ1-5, with TRBD1 identical over 7 bases. CDR3 loop: CASSWTGRQPQHF. In nucleotides, the CDR3 is TGTGCCAGCAGCTGGACAGGTCGGCAGCCCCAGCATTTT.